These 6 T cell receptor beta chains originate from one sample sequenced in a study of blood T cell repertoires in COVID-19. Sequenced by immunoSEQ multiplex PCR; TCRdb stores in-frame clones only, minus some. The top ten hold approximately 14% of the sample, which has tens of thousands of clones, over 75% seen once. Source material: peripheral blood. The receptor source for this set is a man between 65 and 85 years old with acute or convalescent COVID-19.

The V and J genes are TRBV19 and TRBJ1-1, with 7 bases fitting TRBD1. Losses at the gene ends were 5 bases for V and 2 bases for J; bases not matched to a gene: 8. The V gene's germline CDR1 is LNHDA and CDR2 SQIVND (reference sequence). The CDR3 runs 15 residues. CDR3 sequence (DNA): TGTGCCAGTAGTTTTAGAGGGGACAGAAACACTGAAGCTTTCTTT. Translating it yields CASSFRGDRNTEAFF.

V usage is TRBV3-1 (or the pseudogene TRBV3-2) and J usage is TRBJ1-5; a weak D match, TRBD1 (6 bases). The length of the CDR3 is 13 residues. Deletions cut 2 bases from V and 13 bases from J, with 15 bases between. Per germline, CDR1 LGHDT and CDR2 YNNKEL (reference sequence). The CDR3 coding sequence is TGTGCCAGCAGCCAATTTTTGACAGGAAGACAGCATTTT. It translates to CASSQFLTGRQHF.

The gene calls are TRBV28 and TRBJ2-2; 10 nucleotides agree with TRBD2. Per germline, CDR1 MDHEN and CDR2 SYDVKM. J was trimmed by 3 bases and V by 7 bases; bases with no gene match: 8. The CDR3 loop spans 16 amino acids. This CDR3 is CASKGGTSVDTGELFF. The CDR3 bases are TGTGCCAGCAAGGGGGGGACTAGCGTCGACACCGGGGAGCTGTTTTTT.

The rearrangement links TRBV7-2 to TRBJ2-7; D uncertain. Trimming cost V 0 bases and J 2 bases, with 8 bases left between them. CDR3 size: 14 residues. Germline assignment: CDR1 SGHTA and CDR2 FQGNSA. The CDR3 region has the DNA TGTGCCAGCAGCTTAGCTGGCACCACCTACGAGCAGTACTTC. Its translation: CASSLAGTTYEQYF.

The chain links TRBV7-9 to TRBJ1-5, with 7 bases aligning to TRBD1. The trim removed 4 bases at V and 5 bases at J, leaving 2 bases unmatched. The CDR3 is 13 residues long. CDR1 SEHNR and CDR2 FQNEAQ come from the germline V gene (reference sequence). CDR3 nucleotides: TGTGCCAGCAGCTCGCAGGGGGATCAGCCCCAGCATTTT. This codes for CASSSQGDQPQHF.

This sequence joins TRBV5-1 and TRBJ2-3, with no clear D. The CDR3 is made up of 12 amino acids. The germline CDR1 and CDR2 sequences are SGHRS and YFSETQ. Trimming pared 7 bases from V and 4 bases from J, leaving 10 bases between. The CDR3 reads CASGSLPDTQYF. Written as DNA, the CDR3 is TGCGCCAGCGGCTCTCTACCAGATACGCAGTATTTT.